This is a list of T cell receptor beta chains from one sample in a study of blood T cell repertoires in COVID-19. Sequenced by immunoSEQ multiplex PCR; TCRdb stores in-frame clones only, minus some. The data show roughly 250,000 clones, approximately 90% seen once. The sample was PBMCs or T cells enriched from blood (not recorded which). The origin of the receptors is a woman aged 18-29 years who had recovered from COVID-19. Both conserved end residues are part of each CDR3. Fields, in order: CDR3 protein, CDR3 DNA, clone size, V gene, J gene, D gene. The D gene is left open where the match is weak. Clone size, where shown, is once, few, many, or a class for clones that have expanded.

CASSQVGPKGEQFF	TGTGCCAGCAGCCAAGTGGGGCCGAAGGGTGAGCAGTTCTTC	NA	TRBV3-1/TRBV3-2	TRBJ2-1	NA
CASSFWGRTEAFF	TGTGCCAGCAGCTTTTGGGGCCGGACTGAAGCTTTCTTT	NA	TRBV5-4	TRBJ1-1	NA
CASSTRGLQFF	TGTGCCAGCAGCACCAGGGGCCTTCAGTTCTTC	NA	TRBV7-6	TRBJ2-1	NA
CASSLSSGTGPTEAFF	TGTGCCAGCAGTTTATCCTCCGGGACAGGGCCTACTGAAGCTTTCTTT	NA	TRBV27	TRBJ1-1	TRBD1
CASSLERGHGYTF	TGCGCCAGCAGCTTGGAGAGGGGGCATGGCTACACCTTC	NA	TRBV5-1	TRBJ1-2	TRBD1
CASSLGLAQDTQYF	TGTGCCAGCAGCCTAGGACTAGCGCAAGATACGCAGTATTTT	NA	TRBV7-3	TRBJ2-3	TRBD2
CASSVADQGGGYTF	TGTGCCAGCAGCGTCGCAGATCAAGGGGGAGGCTACACCTTC	NA	TRBV9	TRBJ1-2	NA
CATSKTGSYEQYF	TGCGCCACCTCTAAAACGGGGTCCTACGAGCAGTACTTC	NA	TRBV10-1	TRBJ2-7	NA
CASTDRGGGYTF	TGTGCCAGCACTGACAGGGGTGGTGGCTACACCTTC	NA	TRBV25-1	TRBJ1-2	TRBD1
CASSVAEETQYF	TGTGCCAGCAGCGTAGCGGAGGAGACCCAGTACTTC	NA	TRBV9	TRBJ2-5	NA
CASSSGGNYGYTF	TGCGCCAGCAGCTCGGGTGGTAACTATGGCTACACCTTC	NA	TRBV5-1	TRBJ1-2	NA
CASSFRQLAGFTNNEQFF	TGTGCCAGCAGCTTTAGGCAGCTAGCGGGGTTTACTAACAATGAGCAGTTCTTC	once	TRBV7-2	TRBJ2-1	TRBD2
CASTGAEAFF	TGTGCCAGCACCGGGGCTGAAGCTTTCTTT	NA	TRBV25-1	TRBJ1-1	NA
CASSDRTNTEAFF	TGTGCCAGCAGCGACAGGACTAACACTGAAGCTTTCTTT	NA	TRBV5-5	TRBJ1-1	NA
CASSLQVVMNTEAFF	TGTGCCAGCTCACTCCAGGTAGTTATGAACACTGAAGCTTTCTTT	NA	TRBV18	TRBJ1-1	NA
CASSDSQANYGYTF	TGCGCCAGCAGTGACAGTCAAGCTAACTATGGCTACACCTTC	NA	TRBV5-1	TRBJ1-2	NA
CASSPNFRGQGNTEAFF	TGTGCCAGCAGCCCAAACTTCCGGGGACAGGGGAACACTGAAGCTTTCTTT	NA	TRBV27	TRBJ1-1	TRBD1
CASSAPGLAAETQYF	TGTGCCAGCAGCGCCCCGGGACTAGCGGCAGAGACCCAGTACTTC	NA	TRBV5-4	TRBJ2-5	TRBD2
CASSLESRGMEETQYF	TGTGCCAGCAGCTTAGAAAGTCGGGGGATGGAGGAGACCCAGTACTTC	NA	TRBV7-2	TRBJ2-5	NA
CASSVGSGSYEQYF	TGTGCCAGCAGCGTAGGATCGGGTTCCTACGAGCAGTACTTC	few	TRBV9	TRBJ2-7	NA
CASSLGQRGEKLFF	TGTGCCAGCAGCTTAGGACAAAGAGGGGAAAAACTGTTTTTT	NA	TRBV11-2	TRBJ1-4	NA
CASSQVVSASDSPLHF	TGTGCCAGCAGCCAAGTTGTAAGTGCCAGTGATTCACCCCTCCACTTT	NA	TRBV3-1/TRBV3-2	TRBJ1-6	NA
CASSLIQGTGYTF	TGTGCCAGCAGCTTAATACAGGGAACTGGCTACACCTTC	NA	TRBV7-3	TRBJ1-2	NA
CASSLYGRANTEAFF	TGTGCCAGCAGTCTCTACGGCAGGGCGAACACTGAAGCTTTCTTT	NA	TRBV2	TRBJ1-1	NA
CAISAPTGGDYGYTF	TGTGCCATCAGTGCACCAACAGGGGGGGACTATGGCTACACCTTC	NA	TRBV10-3	TRBJ1-2	TRBD1
CASSHQDRKDNSPLHF	TGTGCCAGCAGCCACCAGGACAGGAAAGATAATTCACCCCTCCACTTT	NA	TRBV3-1/TRBV3-2	TRBJ1-6	TRBD1
CASSPPGTNQPQHF	TGTGCCAGCAGCCCCCCAGGTACCAATCAGCCCCAGCATTTT	NA	TRBV28	TRBJ1-5	NA
CASSEQASYSGNTIYF	TGTGCCAGCAGTGAACAGGCATCTTACTCTGGAAACACCATATATTTT	NA	TRBV6-1	TRBJ1-3	NA
CASSLRQDVGEKLFF	TGCGCCAGCAGCTTACGACAGGATGTTGGGGAAAAACTGTTTTTT	NA	TRBV5-1	TRBJ1-4	NA
CASSEAVGELFF	TGTGCCAGCAGTGAGGCAGTCGGGGAGCTGTTTTTT	NA	TRBV25-1	TRBJ2-2	NA
CASSGRDGSLFGTEAFF	TGCGCCAGCAGCGGGAGAGACGGATCTCTTTTTGGGACTGAAGCTTTCTTT	once	TRBV5-1	TRBJ1-1	NA
CASSLGIGTGEIVSYEQYF	TGTGCCAGCAGCTTAGGTATAGGGACAGGGGAAATCGTCTCCTACGAGCAGTACTTC	NA	TRBV13	TRBJ2-7	TRBD1
CASSQGHGGRGEQYF	TGCGCCAGCAGCCAAGGACACGGCGGGAGAGGCGAGCAGTACTTC	NA	TRBV4-1	TRBJ2-7	TRBD2
CASSLVGVYNEQFF	TGTGCCAGCAGCTTAGTCGGGGTTTACAATGAGCAGTTCTTC	once	TRBV7-6	TRBJ2-1	NA
CATSDLSGRGHNEQFF	TGTGCCACCAGTGATTTGAGCGGGAGAGGCCACAATGAGCAGTTCTTC	few	TRBV24-1	TRBJ2-1	TRBD2
CASSEDREGQPQHF	TGTGCCAGCAGCGAGGACAGGGAGGGACAGCCCCAGCATTTT	NA	TRBV9	TRBJ1-5	TRBD1
CASREEPKPLRGPEAFF	TGTGCCAGCAGAGAGGAACCGAAACCCCTGCGGGGGCCTGAAGCTTTCTTT	NA	TRBV7-8	TRBJ1-1	NA
CARGQISGNTIYF	TGTGCCAGAGGACAGATCTCTGGAAACACCATATATTTT	NA	TRBV2	TRBJ1-3	NA
CATYPGGTSFHEQFF	TGCGCCACCTATCCAGGGGGGACTAGCTTCCATGAGCAGTTCTTC	NA	TRBV5-1	TRBJ2-1	TRBD2
CASSHTSGGSTDTQYF	TGCGCCAGCAGCCATACTAGCGGGGGGTCCACAGATACGCAGTATTTT	NA	TRBV4-3	TRBJ2-3	TRBD2
CASSVGSGTDTQYF	TGTGCCAGCAGCGTAGGCAGCGGCACAGATACGCAGTATTTT	NA	TRBV9	TRBJ2-3	NA
CASSQGIPGLQNTGELFF	TGTGCCAGCAGCCAAGGAATTCCGGGACTCCAGAACACCGGGGAGCTGTTTTTT	NA	TRBV5-4	TRBJ2-2	NA
CASSSRAGELFF	TGTGCCAGCAGCTCGAGAGCCGGGGAGCTGTTTTTT	NA	TRBV5-6	TRBJ2-2	NA
CASRLVVGARGYTF	TGTGCAAGTCGCTTAGTAGTGGGGGCTCGGGGCTACACCTTC	NA	TRBV12-2	TRBJ1-2	NA
CASSYNLNRGFGYTF	TGTGCCAGCAGTTATAACCTTAACAGGGGATTCGGCTACACCTTC	NA	TRBV6-2/TRBV6-3	TRBJ1-2	TRBD1
CASSLGVYHQHF	TGTGCCAGCAGCCTAGGCGTTTATCACCAGCATTTT	few	TRBV28	TRBJ1-5	NA
CASSSPREAYEQYF	TGTGCCAGTAGTTCACCCCGGGAGGCCTACGAGCAGTACTTC	NA	TRBV19	TRBJ2-7	TRBD2
CASSPTTGSGNTIYF	TGCGCCAGCAGCCCTACTACAGGGTCTGGAAACACCATATATTTT	NA	TRBV5-1	TRBJ1-3	NA
CASSIGTGILNTEAFF	TGTGCCAGTAGTATTGGGACAGGTATTTTGAACACTGAAGCTTTCTTT	NA	TRBV19	TRBJ1-1	TRBD1
CASSILLAAGANVLTF	TGTGCCAGTAGTATTCTTTTGGCTGCTGGGGCCAACGTCCTGACTTTC	NA	TRBV19	TRBJ2-6	NA
CALRAGNEQFF	TGTGCCCTCCGGGCGGGCAATGAGCAGTTCTTC	NA	TRBV27	TRBJ2-1	NA
CASSTTPGRGTGELFF	TGTGCCAGTAGTACCACCCCAGGGCGGGGGACCGGGGAGCTGTTTTTT	NA	TRBV19	TRBJ2-2	TRBD2
CASSIRDRASEAFF	TGTGCCAGTAGTATAAGGGACAGGGCCTCTGAAGCTTTCTTT	NA	TRBV19	TRBJ1-1	TRBD1
CASSLGGDTEAFF	TGTGCCAGCAGTTTAGGGGGGGACACTGAAGCTTTCTTT	NA	TRBV12-3/TRBV12-4	TRBJ1-1	NA
CASSPSFGGALPGELFF	TGTGCCAGCAGCCCGAGTTTTGGGGGGGCCCTGCCCGGGGAGCTGTTTTTT	NA	TRBV7-9	TRBJ2-2	NA
CASSEREGTGGYGYTF	TGTGCCAGCAGTGAAAGAGAGGGGACAGGGGGCTATGGCTACACCTTC	once	TRBV6-1	TRBJ1-2	TRBD1
CASNRRLTENSPLHF	TGTGCCAGTAATCGCCGACTCACGGAGAATTCACCCCTCCACTTT	NA	TRBV19	TRBJ1-6	NA